This TCR beta chain was captured in a study of T-cell memory formation after mild COVID-19. Whole-study context: Most TCR clusters belonged to a single donor.

The germline CDR1 and CDR2 sequences are SGHTA and FQGTGA. V was clipped by 4 bases and J by 6 bases; unmatched bases: 4. This CDR3 contains 14 residues. Overall study findings and caveats: The appearance of some responding clones in pre-infection memory suggested that cross-reactive memory joined.

TCRdb used MiXCR to reprocess the 5' RACE reads, holding one entry per CDR3 protein. The sample records 350,000 or so distinct CDR3 sequences, 10% to 15% being singletons. This clonotype showed up many times. Its specificity is not known. The specimen sequenced was PBMCs or a T cell subset sorted from them (not recorded which). The clonotype was recovered from a man aged 18 to 30 who had mild COVID-19 (a few samples of this study predate the infection). Cell type and time point are not known. The J gene is TRBJ2-3, the V gene TRBV7-3; 10 positions match TRBD1. The CDR3 spells CASSSGTGVDTQYF. CDR3 coding DNA: TGTGCCAGCAGCTCTGGGACAGGGGTGGATACGCAGTATTTT.